Following are 30 T cell receptor beta chains from one sample sequenced in a study of blood T cell repertoires in COVID-19. TCRdb's table, derived via immunoSEQ multiplex PCR, lists solely in-frame clones and lacks some. The sample has 150,000 or so clones, about 80% seen once. Sequences were obtained from PBMCs or T cells enriched from blood (not recorded which). The receptors here all came from a woman in her sixties who had recovered from COVID-19.

The chain carries TRBV3-1 (or the pseudogene TRBV3-2) and TRBJ1-4; D unclear. The CDR3 covers 14 residues. V was clipped by 8 bases and J by 0 bases, with 10 bases between them. CDR1 is LGHDT, CDR2 YNNKEL, per germline (reference sequence). The CDR3 region has the DNA TGTGCCAGCCGCGCTTCTGCAACTAATGAAAAACTGTTTTTT. Protein sequence: CASRASATNEKLFF.

The chain links TRBV6-5 to TRBJ2-7, with D maybe TRBD1 (6 bases). Trimming took off 0 bases at V and 3 bases at J, with 12 bases between the two ends. This CDR3 is built from 15 residues. Germline lookup yields CDR1 MNHEY and CDR2 SVGAGI. This CDR3 reads CASSYSGTSGYEQYF. The CDR3 bases are TGTGCCAGCAGTTACTCTGGGACAAGCGGCTACGAGCAGTACTTC.

The rearrangement uses TRBV24-1 and TRBJ2-3, with D uncertain. There are 14 residues in the CDR3. V lost 2 bases to trimming and J lost 2 bases, with 7 bases between them. Looked up from germline, CDR1 is KGHDR and CDR2 is SFDVKD. The CDR3 bases are TGTGCCACCAGTGATTCGACTCCCACAGATACGCAGTATTTT. The encoded protein is CATSDSTPTDTQYF.

The gene calls are TRBV5-6 and TRBJ2-3, with 12 nucleotides matching TRBD1. V lost 0 bases, J lost 1 base, and 9 bases stayed unmatched. This CDR3 region has 19 residues. The V gene's germline CDR1 is SGHDT and CDR2 YYEEEE. CDR3 DNA sequence: TGTGCCAGCAGCTTGGTAATTTCTCGGGACAGGGGGCGCACAGATACGCAGTATTTT. Encoded protein: CASSLVISRDRGRTDTQYF.

The V and J genes are TRBV12-5 and TRBJ2-7, with D unresolved. CDR1 is LGHNT, CDR2 FRNRAP, per germline. The CDR3 is made up of 12 amino acids. The ends were cut back, 5 bases at V and 4 bases at J, with 9 bases in the middle. CDR3 in DNA: TGTGCTAGTGGTATGGACGGGTACGAGCAGTACTTC. Translated, it gives CASGMDGYEQYF.

V is TRBV29-1 and J is TRBJ1-2, with 9 bases aligning to TRBD1. This CDR3 comprises 18 residues. Germline lookup yields CDR1 SQVTM and CDR2 ANQGSEA. V dropped 6 bases and J dropped 8; count of bases not matched to a gene: 25. The CDR3 here is CSVVLQGAVKEPSRGYTF. CDR3 coding DNA: TGCAGCGTAGTCCTACAGGGGGCGGTCAAGGAACCATCAAGGGGCTACACCTTC.

The V and J genes are TRBV5-1 and TRBJ1-2; 8 nucleotides agree with TRBD1. The ends lost 4 bases at V and 4 bases at J; junction bases unmatched: 12. This CDR3 is 16 amino acids long. Germline CDR1 and CDR2: SGHRS and YFSETQ. CDR3 region: CASSHRTGMRSYGYTF. The CDR3 coding sequence is TGCGCCAGCAGCCACCGGACAGGGATGAGATCCTATGGCTACACCTTC.

V usage is TRBV24-1 and J usage is TRBJ2-1; TRBD2 matches 8 bases. Germline V gene data show CDR1 as KGHDR and CDR2 as SFDVKD. The CDR3 spans 18 residues. V shed 4 bases, J shed 3 bases, and the junction held 13 bases outside the gene matches. CDR3 coding DNA: TGTGCCACCAGTGACTTCCGCACTAGCGGTTCAGGCTACAATGAGCAGTTCTTC. Protein sequence: CATSDFRTSGSGYNEQFF.

This clone was detected a few times. This chain connects TRBV25-1 to TRBJ1-1, with D possibly being TRBD1 (5 bases). This CDR3 spans 12 amino acids. The V gene lost 4 bases and the J gene lost 9 bases, with 12 bases spanning the gap. Germline V gene data show CDR1 as MGHDK and CDR2 as SYGVNS. This CDR3 is CASSVGATKAFF. The CDR3 bases are TGTGCCAGCAGTGTTGGGGCGACCAAAGCTTTCTTT.

This clone was observed a handful of times. The chain employs TRBV3-1 (or the pseudogene TRBV3-2) and TRBJ1-6; 12 bases map to TRBD1. This CDR3 spans 18 amino acids. The germline CDR1 and CDR2 sequences are LGHDT and YNNKEL (reference sequence). With 1 base clipped from V and 8 bases from J, the junction kept 9 bases outside the gene matches. CDR3 sequence (DNA): TGTGCCAGCAGCCAAGCCCGGGACAGGGGGCTTCTCGATTCACCCCTCCACTTT. Its protein is CASSQARDRGLLDSPLHF.

This rearrangement joins TRBV3-1 (or the pseudogene TRBV3-2) to TRBJ1-2; maybe TRBD1 (5 bases). Between the trimmed V and J ends, which lost 1 base and 1 base, there was a span of 16 bases. CDR3 length equals 17 residues. From germline, CDR1 is LGHDT and CDR2 YNNKEL (reference sequence). CDR3 in amino acids: CASSQGLPGISNYGYTF. The CDR3, as DNA: TGTGCCAGCAGCCAAGGACTGCCAGGGATCAGTAACTATGGCTACACCTTC.

This clone is a singleton in its sample. The chain recombines TRBV2 with TRBJ2-7, with a weak D call TRBD1 (6 bases). V was shortened by 6 bases and J by 3 bases, with 15 bases between the two germline ends. The germline CDR1 and CDR2 sequences are SNHLY and FYNNEI. This CDR3 is built from 14 residues. The CDR3 is CASSTRDNHYEQYF. The CDR3 DNA reads as TGTGCCAGCAGCACCCGGGACAATCACTACGAGCAGTACTTC.

The gene calls are TRBV2 and TRBJ2-5; D uncertain. Germline CDR1 SNHLY, CDR2 FYNNEI. V shed 1 base and J shed 4 bases, with 13 bases lying between them. CDR3 length: 15 amino acids. CDR3 sequence reads: CASSEVTTRRETQYF. In DNA, the CDR3 is TGTGCCAGCAGTGAAGTAACTACCCGCCGAGAGACCCAGTACTTC.

V and J are TRBV3-1 (or the pseudogene TRBV3-2) and TRBJ1-2, with D possibly TRBD1 on 6 matching bases. Germline values: CDR1 LGHDT, CDR2 YNNKEL (reference sequence). This CDR3 has 13 residues. V lost 1 base and J 8 bases, leaving 11 bases between the germline ends. The CDR3 is CASSQAGTSGYTF. The DNA of the CDR3 is TGTGCCAGCAGCCAAGCAGGGACATCGGGCTACACCTTC.

The gene calls are TRBV2 and TRBJ1-5; TRBD1 matches at 9 bases. Trimming took 8 bases from V and 6 from J; bases not matched to a gene: 8. Per germline, CDR1 SNHLY and CDR2 FYNNEI. This CDR3 contains 14 residues. The CDR3 loop reads CASGPTGGSQPQHF. Written as DNA, the CDR3 is TGTGCCAGCGGTCCTACAGGGGGCAGTCAGCCCCAGCATTTT.

The chain combines TRBV4-2 with TRBJ1-3, with 10 bases fitting TRBD1. V lost 0 bases to trimming and J lost 8 bases; unmatched junction nucleotides: 13. The germline CDR1 and CDR2 sequences are LGHNA and YNFKEQ. The CDR3 has 18 amino acids. CDR3 coding DNA: TGTGCCAGCAGCCAAGAGGTCTCTGTCTGGACAGGGGGGGACACCATATATTTT. Translated, it gives CASSQEVSVWTGGDTIYF.

This rearrangement joins TRBV5-1 to TRBJ1-2, with D unresolved. V dropped 4 bases and J dropped 4 bases, with 14 bases sitting between them. Germline CDR1 and CDR2: SGHRS and YFSETQ. The CDR3 spans 14 residues. The chain's CDR3 is CASSPLEGGYGYTF. The CDR3 region has the DNA TGCGCCAGCAGCCCTTTAGAGGGTGGCTATGGCTACACCTTC.

The J gene is TRBJ1-2, the V gene TRBV18, with a tentative D call TRBD1 (6 bases). Trimming took off 6 bases at V and 8 bases at J, with 16 bases between the two ends. CDR1 and CDR2 (germline): KGHSH, LQKENI. The CDR3 consists of 13 residues. This chain's CDR3 is CASSRKQGGGYTF. The CDR3 nucleotides are TGTGCCAGCTCTCGGAAACAGGGCGGGGGCTACACCTTC.

This clone has a single count. The rearrangement joins TRBV6-4 to TRBJ2-1; possibly TRBD1 for D (8 bases). The CDR3 contains 15 residues. Germline values: CDR1 MRHNA, CDR2 SNTAGT. Trimming took off 4 bases at V and 7 bases at J, with 17 bases between the two ends. The CDR3 spells CASSAQGGGLNEQFF. CDR3 nucleotide sequence: TGTGCCAGCAGTGCACAGGGGGGGGGCCTTAATGAGCAGTTCTTC.

The chain uses TRBV7-9 and TRBJ1-3, with a weak D call TRBD1 (6 bases). Trimming removed 7 bases at V and 2 bases at J, with 12 bases between. CDR3 length equals 14 residues. Germline V gene sequence: CDR1 SEHNR, CDR2 FQNEAQ (reference sequence). The CDR3 nucleotides read TGTGCCAGCACCGTACAGGGCACTGGAAACACCATATATTTT. It yields the protein CASTVQGTGNTIYF.

This clone was observed once. CDR3 amino acids: CSGVFDEQYF. The DNA for the CDR3 is TGCAGCGGTGTATTCGACGAGCAGTACTTC. The chain has TRBV29-1 and TRBJ2-7; D uncertain. Germline CDR1 is SQVTM and CDR2 is ANQGSEA. V shed 7 bases and J shed 5 bases, with 9 bases lying between them. CDR3 size: 10 residues.

The chain employs TRBV2 and TRBJ2-3; 9 nucleotides match TRBD1. This CDR3 has 14 amino acids. CDR1 and CDR2 from the germline V gene are SNHLY and FYNNEI. V gave up 9 bases and J gave up 2 bases; unmatched junction bases: 6. The CDR3 bases are TGTGCCAGGTCCGGGACAGGGTCCACAGATACGCAGTATTTT. It translates to CARSGTGSTDTQYF.

The sample holds one count of this clone. The gene calls are TRBV5-1 and TRBJ1-1; D unresolved. The CDR3 covers 11 residues. V gave up 0 bases and J gave up 8 bases, with 5 bases separating them. CDR1 and CDR2 from the germline V gene are SGHRS and YFSETQ. The DNA of the CDR3 is TGCGCCAGCAGCTTGGCGGAGGAAGCTTTCTTT. Residues: CASSLAEEAFF. The whole variable domain, remainder taken from reference TRBV5-1 and TRBJ1-1, is KAGVTQTPRYLIKTRGQQVTLSCSPISGHRSVSWYQQTPGQGLQFLFEYFSETQRNKGNFPGRFSGRQFSNSRSEMNVSTLELGDSALYLCASSLAEEAFFGQGTRLTVV.

V is TRBV7-8 and J is TRBJ1-6, with D perhaps TRBD1 (5 bases). The V gene's germline CDR1 is SGHVS and CDR2 FQNEAQ. Trimming removed 1 base from V and 10 bases from J, with 20 bases in between. There are 17 residues in the CDR3. CDR3 sequence (DNA): TGTGCCAGCAGCTTAGATGCAGGGTTTAGGTCAAGCTCACCCCTCCACTTT. The encoded protein is CASSLDAGFRSSSPLHF. The whole variable domain, filled in from reference TRBV7-8 and TRBJ1-6, reads GAGVSQSPRYKVAKRGQDVALRCDPISGHVSLFWYQQALGQGPEFLTYFQNEAQLDKSGLPSDRFFAERPEGSVSTLKIQRTQQEDSAVYLCASSLDAGFRSSSPLHFGNGTRLTVT.

This chain links TRBV2 with TRBJ1-1; D call uncertain. Germline V CDR1 and CDR2: SNHLY, FYNNEI. This CDR3 has 14 residues. Trimming took off 7 bases at V and 0 bases at J, with 12 bases between the two ends. CDR3 in DNA: TGTGCCAGCACTATTCAGACTTTGAACACTGAAGCTTTCTTT. This sequence encodes CASTIQTLNTEAFF. The whole variable domain, filled in from reference TRBV2 and TRBJ1-1, reads EPEVTQTPSHQVTQMGQEVILRCVPISNHLYFYWYRQILGQKVEFLVSFYNNEISEKSEIFDDQFSVERPDGSNFTLKIRSTKLEDSAMYFCASTIQTLNTEAFFGQGTRLTVV.

The gene calls are TRBV15 and TRBJ1-1; the D is unclear. Germline assignment: CDR1 LNHNV and CDR2 YYDKDF (reference sequence). The CDR3 extends over 14 amino acids. Deletions cut 0 bases from V and 4 bases from J, with 9 bases between. CDR3 nucleotide sequence: TGTGCCACCAGCAGAGATCAGGAGGGCACTGAAGCTTTCTTT. Its protein product is CATSRDQEGTEAFF.

Ten or more counts support this clone. The genes are TRBV3-1 (or the pseudogene TRBV3-2) and TRBJ1-5; no definite D call. The V gene lost 0 bases and the J gene lost 3 bases, with 6 bases spanning the gap. This CDR3 has 14 residues. CDR1 is LGHDT, CDR2 YNNKEL, per germline (reference sequence). DNA for the CDR3: TGTGCCAGCAGCCAAGATCTTGTCAATCAGCCCCAGCATTTT. Amino acid sequence: CASSQDLVNQPQHF.

This clone was seen once. This chain connects TRBV5-1 to TRBJ2-7, with a weak D call TRBD1 (6 bases). The ends were cut back, 0 bases at V and 3 bases at J, with 10 bases in the middle. The germline V gene has CDR1 SGHRS and CDR2 YFSETQ. This CDR3 has 14 residues. CDR3 DNA sequence: TGCGCCAGCAGCTTGGAGGGCAGGGGCTACGAGCAGTACTTC. Its protein is CASSLEGRGYEQYF.

This clone came up a few times. This chain joins TRBV19 and TRBJ1-1, with 7 bases fitting TRBD1. The CDR3 length is 12 residues. The V gene's germline CDR1 is LNHDA and CDR2 SQIVND (reference sequence). The V gene end was trimmed by 7 bases and the J gene end by 11 bases; junction bases not matched to a gene: 10. CDR3 DNA: TGTGCCAGTAAGACAGGGTCAGGGAAGGCTTTCTTT. Its protein product is CASKTGSGKAFF.

This clone was detected only a few times. V and J are TRBV18 and TRBJ2-7; 10 bases match TRBD1. This CDR3 has 13 residues. With V trimmed by 4 bases and J by 5 bases, 2 bases remained unmatched. Germline V CDR1 and CDR2: KGHSH, LQKENI. The CDR3 region has the DNA TGTGCCAGCTCACGCGGGACAGGGGACGAGCAGTACTTC. It specifies CASSRGTGDEQYF.